This TCR beta chain was captured by sequencing in a study of tumor and adjacent non-tumor tissue in lung cancer. Study-level background: Histology: about twelve adenocarcinoma, a couple of squamous cell carcinoma, 1 small cell lung cancer. The patients, 9 to 11 men and several women, were about 31 to 85 with stage I to III disease.

The study, taken as a whole, reports: Top 100 clones took a larger repertoire share in normal lung.

This sample's RNA came from whole unsorted tissue. The normal lung tissue was taken more than 3 cm from the tumor edge. TCRbeta libraries were built with three rounds of nested PCR, modified from ARM-PCR. MiXCR was run by TCRdb on the multiplex PCR reads, yielding one entry per CDR3 protein. Of around 80,000 distinct CDR3 sequences in the sample, roughly 80% were seen once. Germline CDR1 is SEHNR and CDR2 is FQNEAQ (reference sequence). This CDR3 comprises 14 residues. With 3 bases removed from V and 12 bases from J, the gap between germline ends came to 18 bases. About this clonotype itself: Its antigen is unidentified.

The sample was distant non-tumor lung tissue. The clonotype originates from a man in his sixties with non-small cell lung cancer. V and J are TRBV7-9 and TRBJ2-1; D remains ambiguous. CDR3 DNA: TGTGCCAGCAGCTTGGCCGGTAGTACAAGTATGCAGTTCTTC. It is translated as CASSLAGSTSMQFF. Full variable domain (outside the CDR3, taken from reference TRBV7-9 and TRBJ2-1): DTGVSQNPRHKITKRGQNVTFRCDPISEHNRLYWYRQTLGQGPEFLTYFQNEAQLEKSRLLSDRFSAERPKGSFSTLEIQRTEQGDSAMYLCASSLAGSTSMQFFGPGTRLTVL.